The T cell receptor beta chain under discussion was sequenced for a study of PD-L1 blockade in urothelial cancer. About the study: The number of prior chemotherapy regimens per patient was 0 to 3.

This CDR3 has 16 amino acids. V was shortened by 2 bases and J by 3 bases, with 15 bases between the two germline ends. Germline V CDR1 and CDR2: SGHTS, YDEGEE. The repertoire was sequenced with immunoSEQ multiplex PCR; TCRdb's copy has only in-frame clones and lacks some. In the table there are 30,000 to 45,000 clones, around 80% of which are singletons. Between 1 and 8 samples, pretreatment and on-treatment, were given by each patient. This clonotype was sampled from a man aged 60-69 years with urothelial cancer. The source was PBMCs, collected around atezolizumab (anti-PD-L1) treatment. V and J are TRBV5-8 and TRBJ2-1, with a tentative D call TRBD1 (7 bases). The CDR3 nucleotides are TGTGCCAGCAGCTTATTAGGGGGGACAGTCTACAATGAGCAGTTCTTC. Its translation is CASSLLGGTVYNEQFF.